This T cell receptor (beta chain) appears in the sequencing data of a study of CXCR3-negative and CXCR3-positive naive CD8 T cells. Naive CD8+ T cells showed a CD45RO-CCR7+CD27+CD95- phenotype. UMI-labeled 5' RACE yielded the TRB cDNA libraries. TCRdb reprocessed the 5' RACE reads, with one entry per CDR3 protein and no DNA. This sample's table reports 65,000 to 85,000 distinct CDR3 sequences. CDR1 is MDHEN and CDR2 is SYDVKM in the germline V gene. CDR3 length equals 13 residues. The sequence derives from a human donor in good health. Some clones in this sample may be carry-over from other donors' samples. The rearrangement uses TRBV28 and TRBJ2-1. Material for sequencing was naive CXCR3- CD8+ T cells from blood. Subset indicated: CD45RO-CCR7+CD27+CD95- naive CD8+ T cells lacking CXCR3 (TNR3-). The CDR3 sequence: CASSYLSSGEQFF.